This TCR beta chain was captured by sequencing in a study of a mutant IDH1 vaccine in newly diagnosed glioma. The overall study: Averaging roughly 40 years of age, treated patients were approximately 62% male and roughly 40% female. Receipt of radiotherapy, temozolomide, or both preceded the study, and most received both.

Specified time point: baseline, week 1 (first vaccination visit). Sample treatment: pre-vaccination baseline after standard-of-care therapy. The CDR3 length is 14 residues. Trimming pared 3 bases from V and 10 bases from J, leaving 19 bases between. From germline, CDR1 is SGHTS and CDR2 YDEGEE. Sequencing was performed with immunoSEQ multiplex PCR; in TCRdb, only in-frame clones are kept and a portion is missing. Altogether some 90,000 clones are present, approximately 80% being singletons, with the ten largest covering roughly 5.3%. The chain recombines TRBV5-8 with TRBJ1-1; a weak D match, TRBD1 (5 bases). This sequence originates from a man aged 35-49 years with glioma. Some clones in this sample may be carry-over from other donors' samples. The sequencing used PBMCs, collected from a glioma patient treated with radiotherapy, temozolomide or both. CDR3 in amino acids: CASSSSEGWGLAFF. Here the CDR3 DNA reads TGTGCCAGCAGCTCGAGCGAGGGATGGGGGTTAGCTTTCTTT.